A single sample is the source of the 20 T cell receptor beta chains below, sequenced in a study of T-cell memory formation after mild COVID-19. From the 5' RACE reads, TCRdb called clonotypes with MiXCR, one entry per CDR3 protein. The sample includes 200,000 to 250,000 distinct CDR3 sequences, more than 8% of them seen just once. The specimen was PBMCs or a T cell subset sorted from them (not recorded which). The receptor source for this set is a man between 18 and 29 years old who had mild COVID-19 (a few samples of this study predate the infection). Cell type and time point are not known.

In its sample, this clonotype was seen a few times. The V call is TRBV9, the J call TRBJ2-3; D possibly corresponds to TRBD1 (7 bases). Germline V gene data show CDR1 as SGDLS and CDR2 as YYNGEE. Trimming pared 4 bases from V and 2 bases from J, leaving 14 bases between. The CDR3 runs 15 residues. In DNA, the CDR3 is TGTGCCAGCAGCCGCGGGACAGACTACACAGATACGCAGTATTTT. This gives the protein CASSRGTDYTDTQYF. Filled out from reference TRBV9 and TRBJ2-3, the complete variable domain reads DSGVTQTPKHLITATGQRVTLRCSPRSGDLSVYWYQQSLDQGLQFLIQYYNGEERAKGNILERFSAQQFPDLHSELNLSSLELGDSALYFCASSRGTDYTDTQYFGPGTRLTVL.

This clonotype was counted a few times. V gene TRBV6-2 or TRBV6-3 combines with J gene TRBJ2-1, with 8 bases identical to TRBD2. Germline V gene lookup returns CDR1 MNHEY and CDR2 SVGEGT. V was clipped by 0 bases and J by 8 bases; unmatched bases: 9. CDR3 length equals 16 residues. This CDR3 is CASSYSGGGMTHEQFF. CDR3 sequence (DNA): TGTGCCAGCAGTTACTCAGGCGGGGGGATGACGCATGAGCAGTTCTTC.

The chain uses TRBV4-2 and TRBJ2-3; possible D gene TRBD1, 5 bases. Germline CDR1 is LGHNA and CDR2 is YNFKEQ. Trimming stripped 6 bases from V and 5 bases from J, with 18 bases between. This CDR3 has 15 amino acids. The CDR3 nucleotides are TGTGCCAGCAGTCTTACCAGGGTGACCAAAGATACGCAGTATTTT. Translated, it gives CASSLTRVTKDTQYF.

This chain uses TRBV4-1 with TRBJ2-5, with a tentative D call TRBD2 (6 bases). CDR1 and CDR2 from the germline V gene are MGHRA and YSYEKL. This CDR3 is built from 14 residues. V lost 0 bases to trimming and J lost 7 bases, with 12 bases between them. CDR3 residues: CASSQERRGGTQYF. In DNA form, the CDR3 reads TGCGCCAGCAGCCAAGAGAGGCGGGGCGGGACCCAGTACTTC.

This clonotype occurred many times. The chain is built from TRBV6-5 and TRBJ2-3, with D perhaps given as TRBD1 or TRBD2 (5 bases each). This CDR3 region has 12 residues. Trimming took 6 bases from V and 5 from J, leaving 9 bases between them. Germline CDR1 MNHEY, CDR2 SVGAGI. CDR3: CASRRDGDTQYF. The CDR3 DNA sequence: TGTGCCAGCAGAAGGGACGGAGATACGCAGTATTTT.

This clonotype has just a few counts. The chain uses TRBV6-2 or TRBV6-3 and TRBJ1-1, with TRBD1 as a possible D gene (6 bases). The CDR3 spans 13 residues. Germline V gives CDR1 MNHEY, CDR2 SVGEGT. V was pared by 5 bases and J by 4 bases, with 11 bases between. The CDR3 DNA is TGTGCCAGCAGTGAACAGGGTTTCACTGAAGCTTTCTTT. Translation: CASSEQGFTEAFF.

Only a few counts were recorded for this clonotype. The rearrangement links TRBV5-4 to TRBJ2-2, with TRBD2 identical over 7 bases. The germline V gene encodes CDR1 SGHNT and CDR2 YYREEE (reference sequence). The CDR3 sequence is 16 residues long. V was pared by 3 bases and J by 7 bases, with 12 bases of the junction left unmatched. In DNA form, the CDR3 reads TGTGCCAGCAGCTCTCGAGCGGGGACGGAGCTCGGGGAGCTGTTTTTT. It specifies CASSSRAGTELGELFF.

This clonotype was found a few times. The chain couples TRBV6-6 to TRBJ2-7, with D maybe TRBD2 (5 bases). V gave up 10 bases and J gave up 2 bases, with 12 bases separating them. This CDR3 is built from 12 residues. Germline V gene sequence: CDR1 MNHNY, CDR2 SVGAGI (reference sequence). CDR3 sequence: CATRRAPYEQYV. CDR3 nucleotide sequence: TGTGCCACGAGGCGGGCCCCCTACGAGCAGTACGTC.

This clonotype was detected many times. The CDR3 DNA sequence: TGTGCCAGCAGCACCGGGACAGGGGCCGCCCCTGAGCAGTTCTTC. This codes for CASSTGTGAAPEQFF. The chain has TRBV11-2 and TRBJ2-1, with 10 bases aligning to TRBD1. Trimming removed 5 bases from V and 9 bases from J; junction bases left unmatched: 10. The CDR3 has 15 residues. Germline V CDR1 and CDR2: SGHAT, FQNNGV.

This clonotype was recorded many times. The chain is built from TRBV4-1 and TRBJ2-4, with D tentatively TRBD2 (7 bases). V dropped 1 base and J dropped 6 bases, with 13 bases sitting between them. The CDR3 loop spans 15 amino acids. Germline V CDR1 and CDR2: MGHRA, YSYEKL. Written as DNA, the CDR3 is TGCGCCAGCAGCCAAGGGACGGGGGGCCGAAACATTCAGTACTTC. The encoded protein is CASSQGTGGRNIQYF.

This clonotype was picked up a small number of times. The genes are TRBV11-2 and TRBJ2-1; D remains ambiguous. Trimming removed 4 bases from V and 9 bases from J, with 10 bases in between. CDR1 and CDR2 from the germline V gene are SGHAT and FQNNGV. This CDR3 contains 12 residues. The CDR3 region is CASSSRWGEQFF. The CDR3 nucleotides read TGTGCCAGCAGCTCACGGTGGGGTGAGCAGTTCTTC. The full variable domain, in which reference TRBV11-2 and TRBJ2-1 provide the parts outside the CDR3, is EAGVAQSPRYKIIEKRQSVAFWCNPISGHATLYWYQQILGQGPKLLIQFQNNGVVDDSQLPKDRFSAERLKGVDSTLKIQPAKLEDSAVYLCASSSRWGEQFFGPGTRLTVL.

The sample holds a few counts of this clonotype. V and J are TRBV6-2 or TRBV6-3 and TRBJ1-5; D is unclear. Germline V gene lookup returns CDR1 MNHEY and CDR2 SVGEGT. The V and J ends lost 0 bases and 8 bases respectively, with 14 bases between them. This CDR3 is 15 amino acids long. CDR3 region: CASSYSVREDEPQHF. In nucleotides, the CDR3 is TGTGCCAGCAGTTACTCGGTGCGGGAGGACGAGCCCCAGCATTTT.

This clonotype was seen a handful of times. The CDR3 is CASSYSTLGGRDGYTF. CDR3 nucleotides: TGTGCCAGCAGTTACTCGACCTTGGGGGGGAGGGATGGCTACACCTTC. The rearrangement links TRBV6-5 to TRBJ1-2, with a weak D call TRBD1 (5 bases). CDR3 length equals 16 residues. The germline V gene has CDR1 MNHEY and CDR2 SVGAGI. V lost 0 bases to trimming and J lost 6 bases, with 17 bases between them.

This clonotype was found a few times. The rearrangement uses TRBV5-1 and TRBJ1-6; D remains unclear. The CDR3 is 13 amino acids. Trimming cost V 0 bases and J 10 bases, with 8 bases left between them. Germline values: CDR1 SGHRS, CDR2 YFSETQ. The CDR3, as DNA: TGCGCCAGCAGCTTGGGAGGTTTATCACCCCTCCACTTT. Translated, it gives CASSLGGLSPLHF.

This clonotype was seen only a few times. The rearrangement joins TRBV28 to TRBJ1-3; TRBD1 is a possible D gene (5 bases). The V gene's germline CDR1 is MDHEN and CDR2 SYDVKM. The V and J ends lost 3 bases and 1 base respectively, with 16 bases between them. CDR3 length: 17 amino acids. For the CDR3, the DNA is TGTGCCAGCAGTTTTAGACCCGGGGGACCGTCTGGAAACACCATATATTTT. The encoded protein is CASSFRPGGPSGNTIYF.

The V call is TRBV6-5, the J call TRBJ1-5, with TRBD1 identical over 8 bases. The J segment lost 9 bases and the V segment lost 6 bases, leaving 7 bases of the junction unmatched. This CDR3 region has 13 residues. Looked up from germline, CDR1 is MNHEY and CDR2 is SVGAGI. The CDR3 loop is CASRAGGNTPQHF. In DNA, the CDR3 is TGTGCCAGCAGAGCAGGGGGCAATACGCCCCAGCATTTT.

The rearrangement uses TRBV4-1 and TRBJ2-3, with 9 bases lining up with TRBD2. J lost 2 bases, V lost 0 bases, and 9 bases had no gene match. The CDR3 is made up of 18 amino acids. CDR1 and CDR2 from the germline V gene are MGHRA and YSYEKL. Here the CDR3 DNA reads TGCGCCAGCAGCCAAGAATCCGAGCTAGCGGGGACCACAGATACGCAGTATTTT. This encodes CASSQESELAGTTDTQYF.

In its sample, this clonotype was seen a few times. This chain uses TRBV28 with TRBJ1-5; D gene ambiguous. V shed 6 bases and J shed 1 base, with 13 bases lying between them. Germline CDR1 MDHEN, CDR2 SYDVKM. This CDR3 comprises 15 residues. CDR3 amino acids: CASSKALGSNQPQHF. CDR3 sequence (DNA): TGTGCCAGCAGCAAGGCCCTAGGGAGCAATCAGCCCCAGCATTTT.

This clonotype was counted ten times or more. The gene calls are TRBV6-2 or TRBV6-3 and TRBJ2-4; 10 bases line up with TRBD2. CDR1 and CDR2 from the germline V gene are MNHEY and SVGEGT. The CDR3 has 15 amino acids. The J segment lost 2 bases and the V segment lost 7 bases, leaving 5 bases of the junction unmatched. The CDR3 sequence is CASTLAGDPKNIQYF. The CDR3, as DNA: TGTGCCAGCACCCTAGCGGGGGATCCCAAAAACATTCAGTACTTC.

This clonotype has only a few counts. The V call is TRBV19, the J call TRBJ2-6; TRBD2 might be the D (6 bases). The V and J ends lost 11 bases and 0 bases respectively, with 14 bases between them. CDR3 length equals 15 residues. Looked up from germline, CDR1 is LNHDA and CDR2 is SQIVND (reference sequence). The CDR3 DNA reads TGTGCCGCCACTAGCAAAAACTCTGGGGCCAACGTCCTGACTTTC. Encoded protein: CAATSKNSGANVLTF.